One sample yielded the 21 T cell receptor beta chains listed below, sequenced in a study of tumor and adjacent non-tumor tissue in lung cancer. TCRbeta libraries were built with three rounds of nested PCR, modified from ARM-PCR. From the multiplex PCR reads, TCRdb called clonotypes with MiXCR, one entry per CDR3 protein. In the table there are 100,000 to 150,000 distinct CDR3 sequences, 66% of which are singletons. This sample's RNA came from whole unsorted tissue. The material sequenced was lung tumor tissue. These receptors originate from a man younger than 45 with non-small cell lung cancer.

Remarks on this clonotype: A much larger clone is a single base away; this may be a read error. The gene calls are TRBV29-1 and TRBJ1-1; D gene uncertain. The CDR3 consists of 12 residues. Germline values: CDR1 SQVTM, CDR2 ANQGSEA. The DNA for the CDR3 is TGCAACGCAAATACGGAGGTCTATAAAGCTTTCTTT. Translated: CNANTEVYKAFF.

On this clonotype: A read error may account for a junction end that differs from germline. The chain has TRBV4-1 and TRBJ2-5, with TRBD2 matching 7 bases. In germline, CDR1 is MGHRA, CDR2 YSYEKL. The CDR3 consists of 16 residues. The CDR3 is CASSQDPLAEEETQYF. DNA for the CDR3: TGCGCCAGCAGTCAAGACCCCCTAGCGGAGGAAGAGACCCAATACTTC.

Remarks on this clonotype: This may come from a read error, since a much larger clone is one base off. V gene TRBV6-5 combines with J gene TRBJ1-5, with 9 bases fitting TRBD1. The CDR3 runs to 15 residues. From germline, CDR1 is MNHEY and CDR2 SVGAGI. The CDR3 loop reads CACRYNRGPNQPQHF. Written as DNA, the CDR3 is TGTGCCTGCAGGTACAACAGGGGGCCTAATCAGCCCCAGCATTTT.

About this clonotype: A much larger clonotype is one base distant, so this may be a read error. The rearrangement joins TRBV20-1 to TRBJ2-5; no clear D gene. Germline V gene lookup returns CDR1 DFQATT and CDR2 SNEGSKA (reference sequence). V was clipped by 4 bases and J by 4 bases, with 13 bases between them. The CDR3 is made up of 13 amino acids. This chain's CDR3 is CSATSTSVETQYF. CDR3 DNA sequence: TGCAGTGCTACTTCAACATCGGTAGAGACCCAGTACTTC.

This clonotype appeared once. The junction shows a germline mismatch at one end, possibly a read error. The gene calls are TRBV20-1 and TRBJ1-6; D not resolved. Germline-derived CDR1 and CDR2 are DFQATT and SNEGSKA (reference sequence). The CDR3 extends over 14 amino acids. The CDR3 DNA follows: TGCAGTACTAGCTACGCACGGAGTCAATCACCCCTCCACTTT. It encodes CSTSYARSQSPLHF.

For this clonotype: Here the CDR3 omits its conserved ending phenylalanine or tryptophan, so a read error is the likely source. The chain couples TRBV6-1 to TRBJ2-7, with a tentative D call TRBD2 (5 bases). V lost 4 bases, J lost 5 bases, and 15 bases lay in between. The germline gives CDR1 MNHNS, CDR2 SASEGT. This CDR3 spans 14 amino acids. DNA of the CDR3: TGTGCCAGCAGTGTTAGTGGGAGTCGGGACGAGCAGTACATC. Amino acids: CASSVSGSRDEQYI.

To note about this clonotype: Just one base apart from a much larger clone, this may be a read error. This chain uses TRBV20-1 with TRBJ2-5; D possibly corresponds to TRBD2 (5 bases). The CDR3 totals 12 residues. Per germline, CDR1 DFQATT and CDR2 SNEGSKA (reference sequence). The CDR3 DNA sequence: TGCAGTACTAGTGTAGTTGGGGAGACCCAGTACTTC. Residues: CSTSVVGETQYF.

This clonotype was counted at least ten times. The chain couples TRBV6-2 or TRBV6-3 to TRBJ1-5, with D unclear. This CDR3 has 13 residues. Germline CDR1 is MNHEY and CDR2 is SVGEGT. V dropped 7 bases and J dropped 6 bases, with 13 bases sitting between them. Here the CDR3 DNA reads TGTGCCAGCAACCCCACTGAGGGTCAGCCCCAGCATTTT. The encoded protein is CASNPTEGQPQHF.

Comment on this clonotype: At one boundary the junction diverges from the germline segment, which might be a read error. V is TRBV20-1 and J is TRBJ2-1; D unresolved. The CDR3 consists of 13 residues. Germline CDR1 and CDR2: DFQATT and SNEGSKA (reference sequence). The CDR3 DNA sequence: TGCAGTGCTAGAGGGTGGCAGTTCCATGGGCAGTTTTTC. Translation: CSARGWQFHGQFF.

As concerns this clonotype: The junction does not match germline at one end; this may be a read error. The rearrangement joins TRBV6-2 or TRBV6-3 to TRBJ2-1; D is ambiguous. Germline CDR1 is MNHEY and CDR2 is SVGEGT. The CDR3 contains 16 residues. This CDR3 reads CTSSYAGASSYNVQFF. DNA for the CDR3: TGTACCAGCAGTTACGCAGGCGCCAGCTCCTACAATGTGCAGTTCTTC.

Concerning this clonotype: The CDR3 ends on some other residue instead of the conserved phenylalanine or tryptophan, so this is likely a read error. This rearrangement joins TRBV29-1 to TRBJ2-2; D perhaps matches TRBD1 (5 bases). This CDR3 region has 14 residues. Germline assignment: CDR1 SQVTM and CDR2 ANQGSEA. V lost 5 bases and J 6 bases, leaving 16 bases between the germline ends. This chain's CDR3 is CSVRRQGWPGELFS. For the CDR3, the DNA is TGCAGCGTTAGAAGGCAGGGTTGGCCCGGGGAGCTGTTTTCT.

This clonotype came up many times. The chain recombines TRBV29-1 with TRBJ2-3; a weak D match, TRBD2 (5 bases). Germline assignment: CDR1 SQVTM and CDR2 ANQGSEA. V lost 7 bases and J lost 2, with 13 bases in between. This CDR3 region has 13 residues. The CDR3: CSALAGITDTQYF. In nucleotides, the CDR3 is TGCAGCGCCCTGGCGGGTATCACAGATACGCAGTATTTT.

As to this clonotype: One base away lies a much larger clone, so this may be a sequencing read error. This chain connects TRBV12-3 or TRBV12-4 to TRBJ1-5, with 8 bases identical to TRBD1. The CDR3 covers 14 residues. Losses at the gene ends were 10 bases for V and 7 bases for J; bases not matched to a gene: 12. CDR3 DNA: TGTGCCAACAGCTCCGGGACAGGCCACCAGCCCCAGCATTTT. Translation gives CANSSGTGHQPQHF.

At least ten counts were recorded for this clonotype. The chain has TRBV12-3 or TRBV12-4 and TRBJ2-1, with TRBD2 identical over 9 bases. The CDR3 is 14 amino acids. With V trimmed by 7 bases and J by 6 bases, 7 bases remained unmatched. The CDR3 nucleotides are TGTGCCAGCAAAAATAGCGGGGGCCCCAATGAGCAGTTCTTC. This translates into CASKNSGGPNEQFF.

The V call is TRBV11-2, the J call TRBJ2-1; 7 bases are a match to TRBD2. J gave up 12 bases and V 2 bases, and 10 bases lay outside the gene matches. Germline CDR1 SGHAT, CDR2 FQNNGV. The CDR3 is made up of 14 amino acids. The CDR3: CASSLPAGRDVQFF. The CDR3 coding sequence is TGTGCCAGCAGCTTACCAGCGGGAAGGGATGTGCAGTTCTTC.

Notes on this clonotype: Being one base from a much bigger clone, this may be a read error. V and J are TRBV6-5 and TRBJ2-7, with TRBD2 matching 11 bases. The CDR3 consists of 14 residues. CDR1 MNHEY and CDR2 SVGAGI come from the germline V gene. The CDR3 region is CASSFSGGVVEQCF. The DNA of the CDR3 is TGTGCCAGCAGTTTTAGCGGGGGGGTGGTCGAGCAGTGCTTC.

There are a few counts of this clonotype. A clone one base away is much larger, so this may be a read error. The genes are TRBV4-1 and TRBJ1-1, with 9 bases identical to TRBD1. CDR3 length equals 13 residues. From germline, CDR1 is MGHRA and CDR2 YSYEKL. CDR3 coding DNA: TGCGCCAGCAGCCGGACAGGGGACACTGAAGATTTCTTT. Translation gives CASSRTGDTEDFF.

In the case of this clonotype: A read error may produce the germline difference seen at one junction end. CDR3 nucleotide sequence: TGCGGCAGCAGCCCCGGGACGACCAAAGAGACCCAGTACTTC. Its protein is CGSSPGTTKETQYF. This chain joins TRBV5-1 and TRBJ2-5; the D call may be TRBD1 or TRBD2 (5 bases each). Germline loops: CDR1 SGHRS, CDR2 YFSETQ. The CDR3 spans 14 residues.

Turning to this clonotype: One end of the junction does not line up with germline, which may come from a read error. The V call is TRBV11-2, the J call TRBJ1-4; TRBD1 matches at 8 bases. The CDR3 loop spans 17 amino acids. Germline loops: CDR1 SGHAT, CDR2 FQNNGV. In DNA, the CDR3 is TGTGCCAACAGCCGGGGACAGGTCTCTGCAACTAATGAAAAACTGTGTTTT. As protein: CANSRGQVSATNEKLCF.

This clonotype has ten or more counts. The genes are TRBV24-1 and TRBJ1-5, with 8 bases aligning to TRBD1. This CDR3 region has 16 residues. The germline gives CDR1 KGHDR, CDR2 SFDVKD. The J segment lost 4 bases and the V segment lost 4 bases, leaving 8 bases of the junction unmatched. The CDR3 DNA sequence: TGTGCCACCAGTGACACGACAGGGGCACGGAATCAGCCCCAGCATTTT. This encodes CATSDTTGARNQPQHF.

A note on this clonotype: The junction differs from germline at one of its ends, possibly a read error. The chain joins TRBV28 to TRBJ2-2; 7 positions agree with TRBD2. This CDR3 has 14 residues. CDR1 MDHEN and CDR2 SYDVKM come from the germline V gene. CDR3 amino acids: CVSRVASGAGELFF. Here the CDR3 DNA reads TGTGTCAGCAGAGTGGCTAGCGGCGCCGGGGAGCTGTTTTTT.